The next 20 T cell receptor beta chains were all read from a single sample in a study of circulating and synovial CD4+ cells in juvenile arthritis. Profiling relied on immunoSEQ multiplex PCR, and the TCRdb table lists in-frame clones only, not all of them. The data hold around 17,000 clones, with 91% observed a single time. The sequencing sample was made of CD4+ T cells from blood. The receptors come from a human donor with juvenile idiopathic arthritis.

The V gene is TRBV18, the J gene TRBJ2-3; TRBD1 agrees at 8 bases. J lost 6 bases, V lost 6 bases, and 8 bases had no gene match. The CDR3 consists of 14 residues. The germline gives CDR1 KGHSH, CDR2 LQKENI. CDR3 nucleotide sequence: TGTGCCAGCTCCAATCCGGACAGGGAGGATACGCAGTATTTT. As protein: CASSNPDREDTQYF.

This clone has just one count. This chain connects TRBV2 to TRBJ2-3; D might be TRBD1 (5 bases). This CDR3 is built from 13 residues. Trimming stripped 7 bases from V and 4 bases from J, with 12 bases between. Germline V lookup: CDR1 SNHLY, CDR2 FYNNEI. CDR3 sequence (DNA): TGTGCCAGCACTGCCGAACAGGCAGATACGCAGTATTTT. This encodes CASTAEQADTQYF.

The chain is built from TRBV7-9 and TRBJ2-5, with 8 bases lining up with TRBD2. The J call may be faulty, since TRBJ2-7 better matches the DNA end. The CDR3 has 15 residues. Per the germline V gene, CDR1 is SEHNR and CDR2 is FQNEAQ (reference sequence). The CDR3 loop reads CASSLASGGPYEQYF. CDR3 coding DNA: TGTGCCAGCAGCTTAGCCAGCGGGGGACCCTACGAGCAGTACTTC.

The chain combines TRBV9 with TRBJ1-2; D may be TRBD1 (5 bases). Germline loops: CDR1 SGDLS, CDR2 YYNGEE. V was shortened by 3 bases and J by 4 bases, with 25 bases between the two germline ends. The CDR3 extends over 18 amino acids. In nucleotides, the CDR3 is TGTGCCAGCAGCGCATCCACCAAGAGAAGAACAGGTCCCTATGGCTACACCTTC. It codes for CASSASTKRRTGPYGYTF.

The chain combines TRBV7-2 with TRBJ2-3; 7 bases match TRBD2. There are 16 residues in the CDR3. The V gene end was trimmed by 2 bases and the J gene end by 2 bases; junction bases not matched to a gene: 7. From germline, CDR1 is SGHTA and CDR2 FQGNSA. DNA of the CDR3: TGTGCCAGCAGCTTACTCGGGCGGGGGAACACAGATACGCAGTATTTT. As protein: CASSLLGRGNTDTQYF.

This rearrangement joins TRBV12-5 to TRBJ2-1; perhaps TRBD2 as D (6 bases). Germline CDR1 and CDR2: LGHNT and FRNRAP. The CDR3 loop spans 18 amino acids. V lost 6 bases, J lost 4 bases, and 25 bases lay in between. This CDR3 is CASGNKISSGALYNEQFF. The CDR3 DNA is TGTGCTAGTGGGAATAAGATCAGTAGCGGAGCCCTTTACAATGAGCAGTTCTTC.

The V gene is TRBV30, the J gene TRBJ1-3; D is undetermined. Germline assignment: CDR1 GTSNPN and CDR2 SVGIG (reference sequence). This CDR3 is 14 amino acids long. V was clipped by 8 bases and J by 0 bases, with 14 bases between them. The CDR3 DNA sequence: TGTGCCCTGAGGCGGGTTAGCTCTGGAAACACCATATATTTT. The encoded protein is CALRRVSSGNTIYF.

This rearrangement joins TRBV18 to TRBJ2-7; 13 positions agree with TRBD2. The CDR3 loop spans 14 amino acids. The junction had 3 bases not matched to a gene; V was cut back by 3 bases and J by 7 bases. In germline, CDR1 is KGHSH, CDR2 LQKENI. The CDR3 spells CASSPGLAGKEQYF. In nucleotides, the CDR3 is TGTGCCAGCTCACCGGGACTAGCGGGAAAAGAGCAGTACTTC.

The chain carries TRBV28 and TRBJ1-2, with 8 bases matching TRBD1. There are 15 residues in the CDR3. V was clipped by 2 bases and J by 2 bases; unmatched bases: 4. Per the germline V gene, CDR1 is MDHEN and CDR2 is SYDVKM. CDR3 nucleotides: TGTGCCAGCAGTTTAGGGGACAGGATCAACTATGGCTACACCTTC. It is translated as CASSLGDRINYGYTF.

This rearrangement joins TRBV27 to TRBJ1-6; no definite D call. The germline V gene encodes CDR1 MNHEY and CDR2 SMNVEV (reference sequence). The CDR3 runs to 17 residues. Trimming took 6 bases from V and 4 from J, leaving 19 bases between them. The CDR3 DNA follows: TGTGCCAGCAGCGACAAGGTTTCTTCCTCTTATAATTCACCCCTCCACTTT. Its protein product is CASSDKVSSSYNSPLHF.

This rearrangement joins TRBV6-6 to TRBJ1-4, with 10 positions matching TRBD1. CDR1 is MNHNY and CDR2 is SVGAGI in the germline V gene (reference sequence). Losses at the gene ends were 8 bases for V and 1 base for J; bases not matched to a gene: 7. The CDR3 contains 16 residues. The CDR3 here is CASRRRDRGTNEKLFF. In DNA form, the CDR3 reads TGTGCCAGCCGGAGGCGGGACAGGGGAACTAATGAAAAACTGTTTTTT.

This clone was observed a single time. The chain links TRBV6-5 to TRBJ1-3, with D possibly TRBD1 on 6 matching bases. CDR3 length equals 15 residues. Trimming took 6 bases from V and 2 from J, leaving 14 bases between them. Germline CDR1 and CDR2: MNHEY and SVGAGI. CDR3 sequence: CASRTQGTTGNTIYF. The CDR3 DNA reads TGTGCCAGCAGAACACAGGGTACGACTGGAAACACCATATATTTT.

The CDR3 here is CASSQDLAGRRTGELFF. The CDR3 DNA reads as TGCGCCAGCAGCCAAGATTTGGCGGGACGGCGGACCGGGGAGCTGTTTTTT. The chain is built from TRBV4-3 and TRBJ2-2; maybe TRBD2 (6 bases). The CDR3 is 17 amino acids. Per germline, CDR1 LGHNA and CDR2 YSLEER. Trimming stripped 0 bases from V and 5 bases from J, with 16 bases between.

The V and J genes are TRBV10-3 and TRBJ1-1; 7 nucleotides match TRBD1. CDR1 and CDR2 (germline): ENHRY, SYGVKD. There are 15 residues in the CDR3. With V trimmed by 2 bases and J by 2 bases, 5 bases remained unmatched. CDR3 bases: TGTGCCATCAGTGAGCATGAGGGGGCAAACACTGAAGCTTTCTTT. Translated, it gives CAISEHEGANTEAFF.

V gene TRBV4-2 combines with J gene TRBJ2-1; D is ambiguous. The germline V gene encodes CDR1 LGHNA and CDR2 YNFKEQ. The CDR3 consists of 15 residues. Trimming stripped 3 bases from V and 3 bases from J, with 12 bases between. The CDR3 spells CASSQASLDYNEQFF. Here the CDR3 DNA reads TGTGCCAGCAGCCAGGCCTCCCTCGACTACAATGAGCAGTTCTTC.

The chain has TRBV7-2 and TRBJ2-1; D might be TRBD1 (6 bases). This CDR3 spans 15 amino acids. In germline, CDR1 is SGHTA, CDR2 FQGNSA. The V end was cut by 0 bases, the J end by 10 bases, with 16 bases between. The chain's CDR3 is CASSLARQGSGEQFF. The CDR3 coding sequence is TGTGCCAGCAGCTTAGCCCGGCAGGGGTCAGGGGAGCAGTTCTTC.

As to this clone: At one of its ends the junction is not consistent with the germline gene, which may arise from a read error. The identical CDR3 is also encoded by other nucleotide sequences in the sample. This chain connects TRBV10-3 to TRBJ1-6; D may be TRBD1 (6 bases). CDR3 size: 13 residues. The germline V gene has CDR1 ENHRY and CDR2 SYGVKD. CDR3 in DNA: TGTGCCATCACGGGGGGCAAGAATTCCCCCCTCCACTTT. Residues: CAITGGKNSPLHF.

Comment on this clone: Germline is not matched at one junction end, which may reflect a read error. This sample includes further DNA sequences coding for the same CDR3. This chain joins TRBV19 and TRBJ1-6; D gene unclear. Per germline, CDR1 LNHDA and CDR2 SQIVND (reference sequence). This CDR3 is built from 15 residues. The CDR3 nucleotides are TGTGCCAGTAGGTCTGAGAGCTCCTATAATTCCCCCCTCCACTTT. Protein: CASRSESSYNSPLHF.

This chain connects TRBV2 to TRBJ2-4, with 12 bases aligning to TRBD2. CDR3 length: 15 amino acids. Trimming at V came to 5 bases and at J to 6 bases, leaving 5 bases not matched to a gene. Germline values: CDR1 SNHLY, CDR2 FYNNEI. The CDR3 sequence: CASSKLAGGGNIQYF. CDR3 bases: TGTGCCAGCAGTAAACTAGCGGGGGGCGGAAACATTCAGTACTTC.

V and J are TRBV7-2 and TRBJ2-1, with 14 nucleotides matching TRBD2. V dropped 7 bases and J dropped 8; count of bases not matched to a gene: 4. Per the germline V gene, CDR1 is SGHTA and CDR2 is FQGNSA. This CDR3 region has 14 residues. The CDR3 sequence is CASTRGLAGDEQFF. The CDR3 DNA sequence: TGTGCCAGCACCCGGGGACTAGCGGGAGATGAGCAGTTCTTC.